The next 10 T cell receptor beta chains were all read from a single sample in a study of T cells after yellow fever vaccination. TCRdb reprocessed the 5' RACE reads with MiXCR, giving one entry per CDR3 protein. The sample holds some 500,000 distinct CDR3 sequences, roughly 13% seen once. This sample comprised PBMCs, obtained on the day of the yellow fever booster vaccination. The receptors derive from a man aged 25-45 years who received the YFV17D yellow fever vaccine.

This clonotype was seen more than once but under ten times. This sequence joins TRBV12-3 or TRBV12-4 and TRBJ2-5; the D call may be TRBD1 or TRBD2 (5 bases each). V was trimmed by 6 bases and J by 3 bases, leaving 17 bases between them. The CDR3 is made up of 15 amino acids. In nucleotides, the CDR3 is TGTGCCAGCAGCCCCCCGGGGCAGGGTGAAGAGACCCAGTACTTC. Translated: CASSPPGQGEETQYF.

This chain connects TRBV7-2 to TRBJ2-5; 8 positions agree with TRBD1. Germline CDR1 SGHTA, CDR2 FQGNSA. The CDR3 sequence is 17 residues long. After removal of 5 bases from V and 5 bases from J, the junction contained 16 bases not matched to a gene. The CDR3 coding sequence is TGTGCCAGCAGCCCTACGGGAGCAGGGACAGGCGGGGAGACCCAGTACTTC. The encoded protein is CASSPTGAGTGGETQYF.

This clonotype came up many times. The chain recombines TRBV5-1 with TRBJ2-7, with a weak D call TRBD2 (6 bases). Germline V lookup: CDR1 SGHRS, CDR2 YFSETQ. Trimming took 4 bases from V and 1 from J, leaving 12 bases between them. The CDR3 sequence is 14 residues long. The CDR3 region has the DNA TGCGCCAGCAGCCCACGACTAGAGTCCTACGAGCAGTACTTC. It translates to CASSPRLESYEQYF.

There are a few counts of this clonotype. The V gene is TRBV7-8, the J gene TRBJ2-1, with D uncertain. The germline gives CDR1 SGHVS, CDR2 FQNEAQ. Trimming stripped 2 bases from V and 5 bases from J, with 13 bases between. This CDR3 region has 15 residues. The CDR3 DNA sequence: TGTGCCAGCAGCTTAAACGTGAGACATAACAATGAGCAGTTCTTC. Translated: CASSLNVRHNNEQFF.

In this sample, this clonotype turned up a few times. The chain combines TRBV7-6 with TRBJ2-3, with D possibly TRBD2 on 6 matching bases. The CDR3 runs to 13 residues. The V end lost 5 bases, the J end lost 10 bases, and 16 bases lay between the germline ends. The germline V gene encodes CDR1 SGHVS and CDR2 FNYEAQ. CDR3 bases: TGTGCCAGCAGCCCCAAGGAGGGAGCCGCGCAGTATTTT. Protein product: CASSPKEGAAQYF.

About this clonotype: The junction and the germline gene differ at one end; a read error may be behind it. V is TRBV4-1 and J is TRBJ2-1, with D tentatively TRBD2 (5 bases). The CDR3 extends over 15 amino acids. From germline, CDR1 is MGHRA and CDR2 YSYEKL. For the CDR3, the DNA is TGCGCCAGCGGCCAAGATGGCGGGTCAGCGCGTGAGCAGTTCTTC. It encodes CASGQDGGSAREQFF.

In its sample, this clonotype was seen a few times. The gene calls are TRBV9 and TRBJ1-4; D gene unclear. CDR1 is SGDLS, CDR2 YYNGEE, per germline. The CDR3 is 14 amino acids. Trimming removed 0 bases from V and 3 bases from J, with 6 bases in between. The CDR3 coding sequence is TGTGCCAGCAGCGTAGATGGGGCTAATGAAAAACTGTTTTTT. This translates into CASSVDGANEKLFF.

The chain couples TRBV6-2 or TRBV6-3 to TRBJ2-7, with 7 bases aligning to TRBD2. Germline V gene lookup returns CDR1 MNHEY and CDR2 SVGEGT. This CDR3 spans 17 amino acids. V shed 5 bases and J 4 bases; nucleotides not matched to a gene: 17. The CDR3 region is CASSGAGDPVPKYEQYF. CDR3 DNA sequence: TGTGCCAGCAGTGGGGCGGGAGACCCCGTTCCCAAATACGAGCAGTACTTC.

This chain links TRBV20-1 with TRBJ2-7; either TRBD1 or TRBD2 may fit D (5 bases each). The CDR3 has 16 amino acids. The germline V gene encodes CDR1 DFQATT and CDR2 SNEGSKA (reference sequence). V lost 4 bases and J 3 bases, leaving 22 bases between the germline ends. Here the CDR3 DNA reads TGCAGTGCTACAGATAAGATCGGGACCGGGCGCTACGAGCAGTACTTC. It encodes CSATDKIGTGRYEQYF.

This clonotype has just a few counts. The chain employs TRBV7-9 and TRBJ2-1; D might be TRBD2 (6 bases). Germline lookup yields CDR1 SEHNR and CDR2 FQNEAQ (reference sequence). This CDR3 is built from 11 residues. Trimming removed 3 bases at V and 12 bases at J, with 9 bases between. CDR3 DNA sequence: TGTGCCAGCAGCTTCTTGGGGGGGCAGTTCTTC. Protein sequence: CASSFLGGQFF. Combining the CDR3 with reference TRBV7-9 and TRBJ2-1 gives the whole variable domain DTGVSQNPRHKITKRGQNVTFRCDPISEHNRLYWYRQTLGQGPEFLTYFQNEAQLEKSRLLSDRFSAERPKGSFSTLEIQRTEQGDSAMYLCASSFLGGQFFGPGTRLTVL.